The 17 T cell receptor beta chains below come from one sample, sequenced in a study of monozygotic twins with inflammatory bowel disease. TCRdb re-called the 5' RACE reads and gives one entry per CDR3 protein, without DNA. This sample contains around 400,000 distinct CDR3 sequences. The sequencing input was blood. The receptor set was obtained from a human donor with ulcerative colitis or Crohn's disease, or a healthy co-twin of an affected twin (not recorded which).

V gene TRBV10-3 combines with J gene TRBJ1-6; TCRdb returns TRBD1, unconfirmable since there is no DNA. Germline CDR1 ENHRY, CDR2 SYGVKD. CDR3 length: 13 amino acids. The CDR3 sequence is CAIAGTANSPLHF.

The rearrangement uses TRBV29-1 and TRBJ2-3; TCRdb designates TRBD1, a call that cannot be tested without DNA. Germline V CDR1 and CDR2: SQVTM, ANQGSEA. This CDR3 has 14 amino acids. This CDR3 reads CSVGGGQGTDTQYF.

The J gene is TRBJ1-5, the V gene TRBV30; TCRdb indicates TRBD1, and absent DNA this call remains unverified. In germline, CDR1 is GTSNPN, CDR2 SVGIG (reference sequence). The length of the CDR3 is 15 residues. The CDR3 sequence: CAWSRGQVRNQPQHF.

V and J are TRBV20-1 and TRBJ2-5; lacking DNA, the TRBD2 call made by TCRdb goes unchecked. Germline V gives CDR1 DFQATT, CDR2 SNEGSKA (reference sequence). The CDR3 has 13 amino acids. The CDR3 sequence is CSARVRAGETQYF.

This sequence joins TRBV7-9 and TRBJ1-2. Germline V lookup: CDR1 SEHNR, CDR2 FQNEAQ (reference sequence). The CDR3 is 12 residues long. The CDR3 loop is CASSSGRYGYTF.

J is TRBJ1-5 and V is TRBV7-2; TCRdb picks TRBD1, but there is no DNA to check that call. Germline V gene sequence: CDR1 SGHTA, CDR2 FQGNSA. This CDR3 region has 17 residues. The CDR3: CASSREGGFFMGQPQHF.

This chain joins TRBV11-2 and TRBJ2-3; TCRdb indicates TRBD1, and absent DNA this call remains unverified. Germline V gene sequence: CDR1 SGHAT, CDR2 FQNNGV. There are 17 residues in the CDR3. The CDR3 sequence is CASSLRPGQGALDTQYF.

V and J are TRBV6-5 and TRBJ1-4. Germline assignment: CDR1 MNHEY and CDR2 SVGAGI. The CDR3 length is 15 residues. CDR3 loop: CASSYAAATNEKLFF.

The chain is built from TRBV3-1 and TRBJ1-1. Germline-derived CDR1 and CDR2 are LGHDT and YNNKEL (reference sequence). This CDR3 comprises 13 residues. The CDR3 is CASSQGTLTEAFF.

This sequence joins TRBV20-1 and TRBJ1-1; lacking DNA, the TRBD1 call made by TCRdb goes unchecked. Per germline, CDR1 DFQATT and CDR2 SNEGSKA (reference sequence). The CDR3 sequence is 15 residues long. The CDR3: CSARDASGTGVDAFF.

This sequence joins TRBV19 and TRBJ2-7; TCRdb outputs TRBD1, but without DNA this stays unchecked. This CDR3 has 12 amino acids. Germline V gene data show CDR1 as LNHDA and CDR2 as SQIVND (reference sequence). This CDR3 is CASRTGSDEQYF.

The chain carries TRBV6-2 or TRBV6-3 and TRBJ2-5. The CDR3 is made up of 12 amino acids. Germline CDR1 is MNHEY and CDR2 is SVGEGT. The CDR3 sequence is CASTDLQETQYF.

The CDR3 loop is CASSQDPTSGQPQHF. The J gene is TRBJ1-5, the V gene TRBV3-1. The CDR3 loop spans 15 amino acids. CDR1 is LGHDT, CDR2 YNNKEL, per germline (reference sequence).

This chain uses TRBV21-1 with TRBJ2-7; TCRdb proposes TRBD1, but this gene call is untestable without DNA. TRBV21-1 is a pseudogene locus. This CDR3 is 16 amino acids long. CDR3 residues: CASSKGGTENSYEQYF.

CDR3 sequence reads: CASSPGTPPQYF. The V and J genes are TRBV11-2 and TRBJ2-4; TCRdb picks TRBD1, but there is no DNA to check that call. The CDR3 runs to 12 residues. Looked up from germline, CDR1 is SGHAT and CDR2 is FQNNGV.

The chain combines TRBV9 with TRBJ2-3; the TCRdb call, TRBD1, lacks DNA for checking. The CDR3 runs 16 residues. The germline gives CDR1 SGDLS, CDR2 YYNGEE. This chain's CDR3 is CASSYPRDRDSDTQYF.

The V call is TRBV30, the J call TRBJ1-4. The CDR3 runs to 15 residues. CDR1 is GTSNPN and CDR2 is SVGIG in the germline V gene (reference sequence). The CDR3 is CAWRSLGSLNEKLFF.